At least ten counts were recorded for the clone carrying this T cell receptor (beta chain). Its target is unknown. This sample is part of a study of shared clonotypes between healthy human individuals. The donors were adults (healthy and HIV-negative) with no recent acute infections or vaccinations. Overall study results and limits: Blood was the sole source, and tissue repertoires probably differ.

The CDR3 length is 15 residues. With 9 bases removed from V and 1 base from J, the gap between germline ends came to 13 bases. Germline CDR1 is SNHLY and CDR2 is FYNNEI. Unsorted PBMC DNA sequencing spanned ten immunoSEQ deep assay plates. TCRdb's table, derived via immunoSEQ multiplex PCR, lists solely in-frame clones and lacks some. The data contain about 490,000 clones, roughly 85% of them seen just once; the ten biggest clones take up around 12%. The sequence came from a woman in her thirties or forties in good health. Some clones in this sample may be carry-over from other donors' samples. Sequenced input: PBMCs. The chain carries TRBV2 and TRBJ2-6; D tentatively fits TRBD1 or TRBD2 (5 bases each). Here the CDR3 reads CARSWGISGANVLTF. The CDR3 region has the DNA TGTGCCAGGTCCTGGGGGATTTCTGGGGCCAACGTCCTGACTTTC. The full variable domain, with the rest looked up from reference TRBV2 and TRBJ2-6, is EPEVTQTPSHQVTQMGQEVILRCVPISNHLYFYWYRQILGQKVEFLVSFYNNEISEKSEIFDDQFSVERPDGSNFTLKIRSTKLEDSAMYFCARSWGISGANVLTFGAGSRLTVL.